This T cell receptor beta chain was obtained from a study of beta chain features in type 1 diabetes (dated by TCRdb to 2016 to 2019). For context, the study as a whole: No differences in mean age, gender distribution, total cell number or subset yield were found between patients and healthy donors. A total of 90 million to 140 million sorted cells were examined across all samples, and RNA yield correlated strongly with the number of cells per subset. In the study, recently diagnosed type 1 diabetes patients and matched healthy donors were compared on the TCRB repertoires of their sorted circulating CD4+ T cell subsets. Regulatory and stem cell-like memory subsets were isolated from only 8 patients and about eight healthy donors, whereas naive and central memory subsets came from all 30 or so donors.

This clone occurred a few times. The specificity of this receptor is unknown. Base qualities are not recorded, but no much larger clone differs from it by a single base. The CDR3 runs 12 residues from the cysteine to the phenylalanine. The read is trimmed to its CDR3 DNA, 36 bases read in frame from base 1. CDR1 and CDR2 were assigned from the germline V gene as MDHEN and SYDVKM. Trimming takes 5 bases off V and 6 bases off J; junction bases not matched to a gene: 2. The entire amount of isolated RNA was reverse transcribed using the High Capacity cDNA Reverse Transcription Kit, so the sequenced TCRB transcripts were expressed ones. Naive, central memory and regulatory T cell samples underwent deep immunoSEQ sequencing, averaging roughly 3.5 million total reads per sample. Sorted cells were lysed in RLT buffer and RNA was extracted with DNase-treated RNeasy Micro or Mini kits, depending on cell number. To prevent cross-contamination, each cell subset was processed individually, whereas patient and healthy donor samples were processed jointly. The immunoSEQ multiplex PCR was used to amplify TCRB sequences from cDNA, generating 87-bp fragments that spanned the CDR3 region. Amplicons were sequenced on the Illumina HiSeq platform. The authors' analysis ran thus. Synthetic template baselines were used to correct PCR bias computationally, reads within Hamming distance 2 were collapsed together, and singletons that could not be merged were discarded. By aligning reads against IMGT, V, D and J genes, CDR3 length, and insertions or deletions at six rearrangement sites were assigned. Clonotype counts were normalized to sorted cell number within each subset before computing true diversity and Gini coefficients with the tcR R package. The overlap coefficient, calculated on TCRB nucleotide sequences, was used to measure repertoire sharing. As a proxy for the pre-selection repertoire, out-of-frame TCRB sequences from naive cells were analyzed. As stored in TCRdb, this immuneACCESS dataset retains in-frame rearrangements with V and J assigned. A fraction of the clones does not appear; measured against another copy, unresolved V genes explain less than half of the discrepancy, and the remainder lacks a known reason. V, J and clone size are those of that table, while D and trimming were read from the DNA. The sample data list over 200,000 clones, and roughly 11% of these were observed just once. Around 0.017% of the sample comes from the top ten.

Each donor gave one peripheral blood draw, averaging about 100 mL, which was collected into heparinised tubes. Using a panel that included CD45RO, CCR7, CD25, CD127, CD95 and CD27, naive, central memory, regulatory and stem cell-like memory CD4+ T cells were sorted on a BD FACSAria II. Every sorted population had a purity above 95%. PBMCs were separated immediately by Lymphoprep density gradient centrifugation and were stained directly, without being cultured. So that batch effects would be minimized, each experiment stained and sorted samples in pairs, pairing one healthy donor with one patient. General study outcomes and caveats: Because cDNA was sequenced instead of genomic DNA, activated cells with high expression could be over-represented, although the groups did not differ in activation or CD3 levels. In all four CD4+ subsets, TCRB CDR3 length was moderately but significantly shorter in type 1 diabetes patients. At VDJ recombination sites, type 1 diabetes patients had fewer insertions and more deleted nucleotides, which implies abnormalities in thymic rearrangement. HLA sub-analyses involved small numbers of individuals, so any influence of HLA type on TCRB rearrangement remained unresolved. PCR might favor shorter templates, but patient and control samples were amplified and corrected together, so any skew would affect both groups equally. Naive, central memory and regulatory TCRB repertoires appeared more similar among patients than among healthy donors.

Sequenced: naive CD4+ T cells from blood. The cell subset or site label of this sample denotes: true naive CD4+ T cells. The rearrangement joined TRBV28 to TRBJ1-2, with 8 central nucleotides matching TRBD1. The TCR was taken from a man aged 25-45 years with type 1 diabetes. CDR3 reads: CASSQGADGYTF. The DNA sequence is TGTGCCAGCAGTCAGGGGGCAGATGGCTACACCTTC.